Listed here are 13 T cell receptor beta chains from one sample, sequenced in a study of a mutant IDH1 vaccine in newly diagnosed glioma. Here immunoSEQ multiplex PCR was the method, and the copy in TCRdb shows in-frame clones only, minus some. The sample lists about 75,000 clones; 90% to 95% were seen once. Antigens for these TCRs are unknown. Time point reported: week 5, during vaccination. A 20-mer mutant IDH1 peptide at 300 ug was injected subcutaneously with topical imiquimod. Sequencing was performed on PBMCs, taken from a glioma patient whose treatment included an IDH1 peptide vaccine. These receptors were obtained from a woman aged 45-59 years with glioma.

The genes are TRBV6-5 and TRBJ2-7; D ambiguous. The germline V gene encodes CDR1 MNHEY and CDR2 SVGAGI. Trimming took off 6 bases at V and 1 base at J, with 13 bases between the two ends. This CDR3 has 14 amino acids. CDR3 loop: CASSPEVTSYEQYF. The CDR3, as DNA: TGTGCCAGCAGCCCAGAAGTAACATCCTACGAGCAGTACTTC.

This chain joins TRBV5-1 and TRBJ1-1; D not resolved. The CDR3 is 13 amino acids. Deletions cut 4 bases from V and 1 base from J, with 8 bases between. Germline V gene sequence: CDR1 SGHRS, CDR2 YFSETQ. The CDR3 region is CASSKKANTEAFF. For the CDR3, the DNA is TGCGCCAGCAGCAAGAAAGCGAACACTGAAGCTTTCTTT.

This chain links TRBV4-2 with TRBJ2-7; 14 nucleotides align to TRBD2. CDR3 length: 18 amino acids. Trimming cost V 0 bases and J 3 bases; bases outside gene matches: 7. Germline V lookup: CDR1 LGHNA, CDR2 YNFKEQ. CDR3 protein: CASSQDGTSGRFVYEQYF. CDR3 DNA sequence: TGTGCCAGCAGCCAAGATGGGACTAGCGGGAGATTCGTCTACGAGCAGTACTTC.

This chain links TRBV6-5 with TRBJ2-7, with a weak D call TRBD2 (6 bases). Germline V gene sequence: CDR1 MNHEY, CDR2 SVGAGI. V dropped 4 bases and J dropped 4 bases, with 11 bases sitting between them. The CDR3 length is 13 residues. The CDR3 sequence is CASSWAGRYEQYF. In nucleotides, the CDR3 is TGTGCCAGCAGTTGGGCAGGGAGGTACGAGCAGTACTTC.

The chain is built from TRBV10-3 and TRBJ1-1, with D perhaps TRBD1 (6 bases). Trimming removed 9 bases from V and 1 base from J, with 12 bases in between. The germline CDR1 and CDR2 sequences are ENHRY and SYGVKD. The CDR3 runs to 13 residues. DNA for the CDR3: TGTGCCATGCGGGACACCGAGAACACTGAAGCTTTCTTT. It encodes CAMRDTENTEAFF.

The J gene is TRBJ2-1, the V gene TRBV11-2, with D maybe TRBD1 (6 bases). Between the trimmed V and J ends, which lost 5 bases and 12 bases, there was a span of 14 bases. Per the germline V gene, CDR1 is SGHAT and CDR2 is FQNNGV. The CDR3 has 12 residues. The CDR3 DNA reads TGTGCCAGCAGCCATGGTGGCAGGGGGCAGTTCTTC. Translating gives CASSHGGRGQFF.

This clone was recorded only once. Its ends do not fully match the called genes, so a read error is possible. CDR3 coding DNA: TGTGCCAGCAGTTCCCCCAGGGGCCTAGGGGACTTC. Amino acids: CASSSPRGLGDF. The chain recombines TRBV28 with TRBJ2-5, with a possible D match to TRBD1 (6 bases). This CDR3 is built from 12 residues. Germline V lookup: CDR1 MDHEN, CDR2 SYDVKM.

The J gene is TRBJ1-5, the V gene TRBV6-1; 8 bases match TRBD1. This CDR3 is 16 amino acids long. Germline CDR1 and CDR2: MNHNS and SASEGT. Germline trimming cut 4 bases from V and 5 bases from J; bases unmatched to any gene: 10. DNA of the CDR3: TGTGCCAGCAGTGCTCGACAGGGGATGAGTTATCAGCCCCAGCATTTT. It translates to CASSARQGMSYQPQHF.

The V gene is TRBV5-4, the J gene TRBJ1-5; a weak D match, TRBD1 (6 bases). This CDR3 comprises 17 residues. Germline V gene lookup returns CDR1 SGHNT and CDR2 YYREEE (reference sequence). Deletions cut 0 bases from V and 0 bases from J, with 13 bases between. CDR3 DNA sequence: TGTGCCAGCAGCTTGGAGGGGCAGGGGTATAGCAATCAGCCCCAGCATTTT. Amino acids: CASSLEGQGYSNQPQHF.

The chain couples TRBV4-2 to TRBJ2-3, with D possibly matching TRBD2 (5 bases). The V end lost 6 bases, the J end lost 4 bases, and 5 bases lay between the germline ends. Germline CDR1 reads LGHNA; CDR2 reads YNFKEQ. The CDR3 length is 11 residues. CDR3 loop: CASREADTQYF. DNA for the CDR3: TGTGCCAGCAGGGAGGCAGATACGCAGTATTTT.

This chain links TRBV7-9 with TRBJ2-3; the D is unclear. Trimming shortened V by 7 bases and J by 3 bases, and 23 bases separated the two germline ends. CDR1 and CDR2 from the germline V gene are SEHNR and FQNEAQ (reference sequence). The CDR3 extends over 17 amino acids. CDR3 coding DNA: TGTGCCAGCACGCCGGTCGCTCGGCAAGTTGGGACAGATACGCAGTATTTT. This encodes CASTPVARQVGTDTQYF.

This clone has only one observation. The chain combines TRBV7-2 with TRBJ2-7; no clear D. The germline gives CDR1 SGHTA, CDR2 FQGNSA. V was pared by 2 bases and J by 3 bases, with 14 bases between. The CDR3 is made up of 15 amino acids. The CDR3 sequence is CASSLIHPPSYEQYF. The CDR3 DNA sequence: TGTGCCAGCAGCTTAATCCATCCCCCTAGCTACGAGCAGTACTTC.

The chain is built from TRBV5-4 and TRBJ2-7, with 11 bases identical to TRBD2. The germline V gene encodes CDR1 SGHNT and CDR2 YYREEE (reference sequence). This CDR3 is 16 amino acids long. With V trimmed by 4 bases and J by 0 bases, 6 bases remained unmatched. CDR3 sequence: CASSLGLAGLSYEQYF. DNA of the CDR3: TGTGCCAGCAGCCTAGGACTAGCGGGCCTCTCCTACGAGCAGTACTTC.